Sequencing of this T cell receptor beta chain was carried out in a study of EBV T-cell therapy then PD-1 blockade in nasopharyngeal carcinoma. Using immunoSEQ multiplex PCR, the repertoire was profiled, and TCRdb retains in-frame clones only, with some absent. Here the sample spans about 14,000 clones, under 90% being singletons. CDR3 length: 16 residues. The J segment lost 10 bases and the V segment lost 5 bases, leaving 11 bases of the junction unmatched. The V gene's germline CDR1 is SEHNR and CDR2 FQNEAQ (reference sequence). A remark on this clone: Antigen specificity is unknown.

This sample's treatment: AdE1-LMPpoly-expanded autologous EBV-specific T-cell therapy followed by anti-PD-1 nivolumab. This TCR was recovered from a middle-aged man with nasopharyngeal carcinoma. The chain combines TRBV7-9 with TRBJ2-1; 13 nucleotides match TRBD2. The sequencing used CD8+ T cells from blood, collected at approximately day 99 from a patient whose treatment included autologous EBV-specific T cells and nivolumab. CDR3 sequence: CASSVGLAGASGEQFF. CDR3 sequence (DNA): TGTGCCAGCAGCGTCGGACTAGCGGGGGCCTCGGGCGAGCAGTTCTTC.